The clone carrying this T cell receptor beta chain showed up many times. Its target is not known. This specimen comes from a study of neurological immune-mediated disorders. Study observations and caveats: HTLV-1-associated myelopathy displayed the greatest TCR clonal expansion, and multiple sclerosis exhibited the smallest, lower than that of healthy controls. Expanded clones shared no CDR3 amino acid sequences across subjects, suggesting private repertoires in all groups.

The cDNA was synthesized by means of template-switch 5'RACE, which was carried out with 10-nucleotide random UMIs. TCRdb ran MiXCR on the 5' RACE reads and lists one entry per CDR3 protein. The data show 50,000 to 75,000 distinct CDR3 sequences, about 13% seen once. This CDR3 region has 17 residues. Trimming shortened V by 4 bases and J by 2 bases, and 22 bases separated the two germline ends. Germline V gives CDR1 SGHRS, CDR2 YFSETQ. The study built unsorted libraries from 2 million PBMCs kept at -80 C. What was sequenced was PBMCs. The receptor was isolated from a woman aged 55 to 70 with HTLV-1-associated myelopathy (HAM/TSP). The J gene is TRBJ2-7, the V gene TRBV5-1; D remains ambiguous. Written as DNA, the CDR3 is TGCGCCAGCAGCCCCACACCGGACGGATTATTACCCTACGAGCAGTACTTC. Residues: CASSPTPDGLLPYEQYF. The entire variable domain, with the rest obtained from reference TRBV5-1 and TRBJ2-7, is as follows: KAGVTQTPRYLIKTRGQQVTLSCSPISGHRSVSWYQQTPGQGLQFLFEYFSETQRNKGNFPGRFSGRQFSNSRSEMNVSTLELGDSALYLCASSPTPDGLLPYEQYFGPGTRLTVT.